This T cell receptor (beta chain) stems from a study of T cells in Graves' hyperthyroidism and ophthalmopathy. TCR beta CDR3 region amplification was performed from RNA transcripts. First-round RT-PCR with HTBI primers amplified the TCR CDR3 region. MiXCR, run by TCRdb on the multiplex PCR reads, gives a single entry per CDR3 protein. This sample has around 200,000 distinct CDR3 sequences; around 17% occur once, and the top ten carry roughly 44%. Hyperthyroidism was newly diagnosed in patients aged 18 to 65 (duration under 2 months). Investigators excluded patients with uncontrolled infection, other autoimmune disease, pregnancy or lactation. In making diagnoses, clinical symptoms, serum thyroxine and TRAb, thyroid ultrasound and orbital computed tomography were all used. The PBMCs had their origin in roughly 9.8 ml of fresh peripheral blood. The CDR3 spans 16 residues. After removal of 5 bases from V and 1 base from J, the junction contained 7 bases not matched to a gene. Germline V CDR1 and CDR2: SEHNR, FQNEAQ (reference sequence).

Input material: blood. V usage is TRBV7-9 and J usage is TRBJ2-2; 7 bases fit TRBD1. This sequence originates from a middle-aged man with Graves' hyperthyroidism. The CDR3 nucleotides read TGTGCCAGCAGCGGAAGACAGGGCGGGAACACCGGGGAGCTGTTTTTT. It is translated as CASSGRQGGNTGELFF.